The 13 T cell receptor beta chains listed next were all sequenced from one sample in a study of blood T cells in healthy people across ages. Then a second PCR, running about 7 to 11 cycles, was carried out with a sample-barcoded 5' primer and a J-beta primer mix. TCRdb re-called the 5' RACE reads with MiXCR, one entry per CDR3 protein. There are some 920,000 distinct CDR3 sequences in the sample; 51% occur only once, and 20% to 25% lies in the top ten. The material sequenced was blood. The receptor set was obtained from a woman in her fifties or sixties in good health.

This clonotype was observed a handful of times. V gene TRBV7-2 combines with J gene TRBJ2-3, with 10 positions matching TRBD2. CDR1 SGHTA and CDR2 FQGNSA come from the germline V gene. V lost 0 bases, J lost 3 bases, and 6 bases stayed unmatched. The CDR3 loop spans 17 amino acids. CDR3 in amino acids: CASSLASAGGRTDTQYF. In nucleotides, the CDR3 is TGTGCCAGCAGCTTAGCATCAGCGGGAGGGCGGACAGATACGCAGTATTTT.

CDR3 protein: CSARAVGTGFNQPQHF. The CDR3 DNA reads TGCAGTGCTAGAGCCGTGGGGACAGGGTTTAATCAGCCCCAGCATTTT. This sequence joins TRBV20-1 and TRBJ1-5, with 9 bases matching TRBD1. This CDR3 region has 16 residues. CDR1 is DFQATT and CDR2 is SNEGSKA in the germline V gene (reference sequence). The V gene end was trimmed by 1 base and the J gene end by 4 bases; junction bases not matched to a gene: 8.

CDR3 nucleotide sequence: TGCGCCAGCAGCCAGGGTCTCCCTAGACCCCTCCACTTT. Residues: CASSQGLPRPLHF. The V and J genes are TRBV4-1 and TRBJ1-6; no clear D gene. Between the trimmed V and J ends, which lost 3 bases and 12 bases, there was a span of 12 bases. CDR1 and CDR2 from the germline V gene are MGHRA and YSYEKL. This CDR3 has 13 residues.

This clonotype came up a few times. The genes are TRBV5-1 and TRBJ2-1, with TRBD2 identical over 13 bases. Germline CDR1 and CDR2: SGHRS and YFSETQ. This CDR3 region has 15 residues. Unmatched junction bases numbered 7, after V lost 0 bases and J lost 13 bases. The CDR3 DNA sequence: TGCGCCAGCAGCTTGGAGACTGGACTAGCGGGGGACCAGTTCTTC. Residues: CASSLETGLAGDQFF.

In nucleotides, the CDR3 is TGTGCCAGCAGTCGGACTCAACTTACCTACGAGCAGTACTTC. Protein product: CASSRTQLTYEQYF. The rearrangement links TRBV12-3 or TRBV12-4 to TRBJ2-7; D might be TRBD2 (5 bases). The CDR3 consists of 14 residues. Deletions cut 5 bases from V and 2 bases from J, with 13 bases between.

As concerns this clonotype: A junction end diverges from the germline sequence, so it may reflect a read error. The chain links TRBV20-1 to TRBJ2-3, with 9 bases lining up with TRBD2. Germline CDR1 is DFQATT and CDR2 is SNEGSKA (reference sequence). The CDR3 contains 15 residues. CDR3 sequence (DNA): TGCAGTGCTAGAGATCTTAGCGGGAGCACAGCTACGCAGTATTTT. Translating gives CSARDLSGSTATQYF.

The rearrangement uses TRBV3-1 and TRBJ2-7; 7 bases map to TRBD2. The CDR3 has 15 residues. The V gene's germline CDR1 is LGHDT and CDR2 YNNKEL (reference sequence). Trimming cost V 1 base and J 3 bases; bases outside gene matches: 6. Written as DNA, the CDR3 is TGTGCCAGCAGCCAAGGGCGGGAGATCGACTACGAGCAGTACTTC. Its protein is CASSQGREIDYEQYF.

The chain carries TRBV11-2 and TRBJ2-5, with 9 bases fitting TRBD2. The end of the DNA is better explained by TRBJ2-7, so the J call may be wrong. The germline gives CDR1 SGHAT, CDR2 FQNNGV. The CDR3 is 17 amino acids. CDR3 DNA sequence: TGTGCCAGCATCCTCCACCCAATAGCGGGAGAATCTTACGAGCAGTACTTC. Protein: CASILHPIAGESYEQYF.

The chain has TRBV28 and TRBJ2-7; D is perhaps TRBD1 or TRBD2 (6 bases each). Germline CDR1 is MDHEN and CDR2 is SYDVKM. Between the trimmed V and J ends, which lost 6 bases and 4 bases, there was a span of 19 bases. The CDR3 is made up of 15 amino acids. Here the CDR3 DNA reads TGTGCCAGCAGCGATGTGGGGGGCACAGGATACGAGCAGTACTTC. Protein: CASSDVGGTGYEQYF.

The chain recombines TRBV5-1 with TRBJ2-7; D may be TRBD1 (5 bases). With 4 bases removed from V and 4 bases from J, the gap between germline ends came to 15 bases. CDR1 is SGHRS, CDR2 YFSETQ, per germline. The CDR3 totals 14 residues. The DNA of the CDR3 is TGCGCCAGCAGCGTGGATTCAGGGCCGTACGAGCAGTACTTC. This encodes CASSVDSGPYEQYF.

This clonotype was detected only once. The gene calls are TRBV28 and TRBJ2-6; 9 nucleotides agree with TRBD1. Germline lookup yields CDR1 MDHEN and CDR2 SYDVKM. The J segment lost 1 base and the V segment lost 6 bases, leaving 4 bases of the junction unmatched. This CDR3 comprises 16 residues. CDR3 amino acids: CASRTGGPSGANVLTF. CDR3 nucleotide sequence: TGTGCCAGCAGGACAGGGGGACCATCTGGGGCCAACGTCCTGACTTTC.

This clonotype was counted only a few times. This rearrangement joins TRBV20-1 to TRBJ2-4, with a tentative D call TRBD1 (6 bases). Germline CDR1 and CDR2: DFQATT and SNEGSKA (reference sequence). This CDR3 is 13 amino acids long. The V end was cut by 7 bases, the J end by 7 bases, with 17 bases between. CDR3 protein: CSGFRDTENIQYF. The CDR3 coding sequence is TGCAGTGGATTCCGGGACACCGAGAACATTCAGTACTTC.

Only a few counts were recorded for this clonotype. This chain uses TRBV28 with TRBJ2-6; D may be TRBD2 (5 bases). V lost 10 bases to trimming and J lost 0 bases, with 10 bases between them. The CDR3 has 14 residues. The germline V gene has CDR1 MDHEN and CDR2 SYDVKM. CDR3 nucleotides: TGTGCCACCGCGACTAACTCTGGGGCCAACGTCCTGACTTTC. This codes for CATATNSGANVLTF.